Presented here are 5 T cell receptor beta chains from one specimen sequenced in a study of blood T cell repertoires in COVID-19 (dated by TCRdb to 2018 to 2020). Library construction relied on the immunoSEQ multiplex PCR assay. As stored in TCRdb, this immuneACCESS dataset retains in-frame rearrangements with V and J assigned. A fraction of the clones does not appear; measured against another copy, unresolved V genes explain less than half of the discrepancy, and the remainder lacks a known reason. The sample contains fewer than 200,000 clones, around nine tenths of them found a single time. In total, the top ten clones hold around 13% of the sample. What was sequenced was peripheral blood. The receptors here all came from a woman aged 70 to 79 with COVID-19, enrolled during active disease.

The chain combines TRBV11-3 with TRBJ2-2; D may be TRBD1 (7 bases). Germline V gene sequence: CDR1 SGHNT, CDR2 YENEEA. V lost 5 bases to trimming and J lost 5 bases, with 18 bases between them. The CDR3 is 16 residues long. The CDR3 nucleotides are TGTGCCAGCAGCCCGGGACAGTTCGGAGGGACCGGGGAGCTGTTTTTT. This encodes CASSPGQFGGTGELFF.

The rearrangement uses TRBV28 and TRBJ1-6; D not resolved. This CDR3 region has 11 residues. Trimming took off 10 bases at V and 10 bases at J, with 11 bases between the two ends. Germline CDR1 is MDHEN and CDR2 is SYDVKM. DNA for the CDR3: TGTGCCAACTCCTCGCGCTCACCCCTCCACTTT. Its translation: CANSSRSPLHF.

The rearrangement links TRBV28 to TRBJ2-1, with D possibly being TRBD1 (6 bases). Germline V gene lookup returns CDR1 MDHEN and CDR2 SYDVKM. V lost 4 bases and J 9 bases, leaving 13 bases between the germline ends. There are 13 residues in the CDR3. The CDR3 nucleotides read TGTGCCAGCAGTTCCACTATAGGGGGTGAGCAGTTCTTC. Amino acids: CASSSTIGGEQFF.

This clone was seen a handful of times. CDR3 residues: CASSILLGTGNTEAFF. The CDR3 nucleotides are TGTGCCAGTAGTATTCTCCTCGGCACGGGGAACACTGAAGCTTTCTTT. This chain connects TRBV19 to TRBJ1-1; no reliable D call. This CDR3 is built from 16 residues. Germline V gene data show CDR1 as LNHDA and CDR2 as SQIVND (reference sequence). Deletions cut 3 bases from V and 1 base from J, with 15 bases between.

This clone was detected only a few times. This chain connects TRBV6-5 to TRBJ1-2; no firm D call. The CDR3 consists of 16 residues. From germline, CDR1 is MNHEY and CDR2 SVGAGI. V lost 0 bases, J lost 4 bases, and 15 bases lay in between. CDR3: CASSYSGRAESYGYTF. CDR3 nucleotide sequence: TGTGCCAGCAGTTACTCAGGGAGGGCGGAGAGCTATGGCTACACCTTC.